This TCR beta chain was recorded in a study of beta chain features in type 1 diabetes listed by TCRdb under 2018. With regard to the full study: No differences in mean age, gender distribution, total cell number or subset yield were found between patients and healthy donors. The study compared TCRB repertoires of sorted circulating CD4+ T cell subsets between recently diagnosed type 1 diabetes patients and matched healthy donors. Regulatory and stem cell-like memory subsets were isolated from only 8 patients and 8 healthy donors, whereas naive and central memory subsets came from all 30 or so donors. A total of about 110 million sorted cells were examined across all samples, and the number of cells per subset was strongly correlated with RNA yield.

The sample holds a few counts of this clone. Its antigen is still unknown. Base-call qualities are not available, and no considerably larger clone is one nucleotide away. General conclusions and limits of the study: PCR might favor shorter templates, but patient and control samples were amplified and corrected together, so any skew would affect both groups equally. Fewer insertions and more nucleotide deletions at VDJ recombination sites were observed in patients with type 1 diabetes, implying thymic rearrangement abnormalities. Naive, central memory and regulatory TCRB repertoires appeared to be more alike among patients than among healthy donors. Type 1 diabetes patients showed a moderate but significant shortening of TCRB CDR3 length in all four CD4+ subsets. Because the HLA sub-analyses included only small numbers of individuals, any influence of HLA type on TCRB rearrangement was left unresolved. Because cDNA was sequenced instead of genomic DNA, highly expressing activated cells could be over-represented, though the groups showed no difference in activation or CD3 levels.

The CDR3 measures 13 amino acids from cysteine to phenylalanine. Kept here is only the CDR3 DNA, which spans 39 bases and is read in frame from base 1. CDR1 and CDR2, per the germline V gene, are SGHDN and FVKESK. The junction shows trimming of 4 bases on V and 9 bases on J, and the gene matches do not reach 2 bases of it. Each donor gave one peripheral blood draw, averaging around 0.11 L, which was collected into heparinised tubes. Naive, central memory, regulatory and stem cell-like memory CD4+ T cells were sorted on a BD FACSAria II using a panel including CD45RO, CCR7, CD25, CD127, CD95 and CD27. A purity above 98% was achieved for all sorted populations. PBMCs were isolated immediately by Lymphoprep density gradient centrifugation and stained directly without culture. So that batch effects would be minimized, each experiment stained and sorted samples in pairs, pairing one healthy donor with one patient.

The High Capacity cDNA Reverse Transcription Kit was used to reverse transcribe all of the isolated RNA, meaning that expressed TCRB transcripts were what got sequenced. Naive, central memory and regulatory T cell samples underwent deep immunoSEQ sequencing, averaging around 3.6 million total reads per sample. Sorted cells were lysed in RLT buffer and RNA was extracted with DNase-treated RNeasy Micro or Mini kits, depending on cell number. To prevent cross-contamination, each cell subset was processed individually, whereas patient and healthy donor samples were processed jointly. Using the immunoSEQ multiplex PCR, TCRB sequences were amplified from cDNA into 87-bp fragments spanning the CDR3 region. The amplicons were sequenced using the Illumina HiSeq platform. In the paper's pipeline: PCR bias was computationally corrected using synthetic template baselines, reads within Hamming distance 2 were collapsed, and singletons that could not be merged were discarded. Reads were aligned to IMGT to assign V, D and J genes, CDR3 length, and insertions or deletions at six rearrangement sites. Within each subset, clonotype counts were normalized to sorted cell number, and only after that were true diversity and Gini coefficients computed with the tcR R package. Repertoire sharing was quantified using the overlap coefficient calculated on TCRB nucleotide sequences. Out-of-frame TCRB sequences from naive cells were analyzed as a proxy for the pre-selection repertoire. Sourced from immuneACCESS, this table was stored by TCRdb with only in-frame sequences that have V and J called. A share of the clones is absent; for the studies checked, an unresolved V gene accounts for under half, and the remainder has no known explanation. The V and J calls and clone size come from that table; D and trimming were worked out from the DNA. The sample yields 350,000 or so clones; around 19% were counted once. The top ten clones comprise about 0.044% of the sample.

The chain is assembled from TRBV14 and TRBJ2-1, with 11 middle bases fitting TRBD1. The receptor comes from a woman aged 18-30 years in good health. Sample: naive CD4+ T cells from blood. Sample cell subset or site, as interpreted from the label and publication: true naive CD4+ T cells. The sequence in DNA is TGTGCCAGCAGCCCGGACAGGGGGCCTGAGCAGTTCTTC. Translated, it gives CASSPDRGPEQFF.